This TCR beta chain derives from a study of technical replicates of blood from a handful of donors. Sequenced by immunoSEQ multiplex PCR; TCRdb stores in-frame clones only, minus some. The sample shows approximately 92,000 clones, around 96% of them seen only once. The origin of this receptor is a human donor in good health. Sequencing was performed on T cells isolated from PBMCs.

The CDR3 region has the DNA TGTGCCAGCAGTTTGGTTGAGGGGGTCGATGGCTACACCTTC. Translation gives CASSLVEGVDGYTF. The rearrangement links TRBV28 to TRBJ1-2, with D tentatively TRBD1 (6 bases). Trimming removed 3 bases from V and 6 bases from J, with 14 bases in between. The CDR3 length is 14 residues. Germline V gene sequence: CDR1 MDHEN, CDR2 SYDVKM.